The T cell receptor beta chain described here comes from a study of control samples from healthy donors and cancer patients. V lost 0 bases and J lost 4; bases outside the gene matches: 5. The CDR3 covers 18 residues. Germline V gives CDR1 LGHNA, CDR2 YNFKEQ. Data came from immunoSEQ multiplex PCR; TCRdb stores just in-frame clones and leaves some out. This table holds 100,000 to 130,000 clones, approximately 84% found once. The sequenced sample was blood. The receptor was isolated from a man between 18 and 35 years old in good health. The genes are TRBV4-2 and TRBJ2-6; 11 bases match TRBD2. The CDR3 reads CASSQEGTSGSGANVLTF. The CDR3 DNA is TGTGCCAGCAGCCAAGAAGGGACTAGCGGATCCGGGGCCAACGTCCTGACTTTC.